The next 25 T cell receptor beta chains were all read from a single sample in a study of cytomegalovirus exposure and HLA in healthy donors. Primers for the PCR totalled 60 Vbeta and 13 Jbeta. The protocol was immunoSEQ multiplex PCR, while the TCRdb copy is restricted to in-frame clones and leaves out a portion. Of 90,000 to 120,000 clones listed, 73% are singletons. Sequenced input: PBMCs. The receptors were gathered from a man younger than 40 in good health and CMV-seronegative.

The chain is built from TRBV5-5 and TRBJ2-7; 7 nucleotides agree with TRBD1. The CDR3 length is 15 residues. Germline values: CDR1 SGHKS, CDR2 YYEKEE (reference sequence). J was trimmed by 3 bases and V by 4 bases; bases with no gene match: 10. CDR3 sequence reads: CASSPRQGPNYEQYF. DNA for the CDR3: TGTGCCAGCAGCCCCCGACAGGGCCCAAACTACGAGCAGTACTTC.

The chain is built from TRBV2 and TRBJ2-3; D is perhaps TRBD2 (6 bases). V lost 6 bases, J lost 4 bases, and 17 bases lay in between. The germline V gene encodes CDR1 SNHLY and CDR2 FYNNEI. The CDR3 has 15 amino acids. CDR3 nucleotide sequence: TGTGCCAGCAGGCCGACTAGTGGCCCCCCAGATACGCAGTATTTT. Protein product: CASRPTSGPPDTQYF.

V and J are TRBV28 and TRBJ1-5; perhaps TRBD1 as D (5 bases). The CDR3 totals 16 residues. Trimming shortened V by 4 bases and J by 2 bases, and 15 bases separated the two germline ends. Germline V gives CDR1 MDHEN, CDR2 SYDVKM. CDR3 sequence: CASSYLRIQGNQPQHF. DNA for the CDR3: TGTGCCAGCAGTTACCTCCGGATACAGGGCAATCAGCCCCAGCATTTT.

The chain is built from TRBV11-2 and TRBJ1-2; D call uncertain. CDR1 is SGHAT and CDR2 is FQNNGV in the germline V gene. Trimming took 5 bases from V and 7 from J, leaving 11 bases between them. This CDR3 spans 12 amino acids. CDR3 amino acids: CASSTYGSGYTF. For the CDR3, the DNA is TGTGCCAGCAGCACGTACGGGAGTGGCTACACCTTC.

There are a few counts of this clone. The rearrangement uses TRBV4-2 and TRBJ2-3; D gene ambiguous. The CDR3 has 17 residues. Trimming left V 1 base short and J 4 bases short, with 18 bases between. The germline V gene encodes CDR1 LGHNA and CDR2 YNFKEQ. DNA for the CDR3: TGTGCCAGCAGCCAAGCGTTAGTGGGCAGTGGCTCAGATACGCAGTATTTT. As protein: CASSQALVGSGSDTQYF.

This clone was picked up one time. J is TRBJ1-2 and V is TRBV27; 8 bases match TRBD1. Germline lookup yields CDR1 MNHEY and CDR2 SMNVEV (reference sequence). The CDR3 is 16 residues long. J was trimmed by 6 bases and V by 2 bases; bases with no gene match: 11. The CDR3 here is CASSLRAGGALNGYTF. In nucleotides, the CDR3 is TGTGCCAGCAGTTTACGGGCAGGGGGCGCGTTGAATGGCTACACCTTC.

The V gene is TRBV5-1, the J gene TRBJ2-1; 14 nucleotides align to TRBD2. Germline loops: CDR1 SGHRS, CDR2 YFSETQ. CDR3 length: 18 residues. J was trimmed by 4 bases and V by 0 bases; bases with no gene match: 6. The CDR3 region is CASSLEGTSGRVYNEQFF. The CDR3 DNA reads as TGCGCCAGCAGCTTGGAGGGGACTAGCGGGAGAGTTTACAATGAGCAGTTCTTC.

This clone was observed a single time. The CDR3, as DNA: TGTGCCAGCAGCTCGGGACTAGCGGATCAAGAGACCCAGTACTTC. This sequence encodes CASSSGLADQETQYF. The rearrangement uses TRBV7-8 and TRBJ2-5; TRBD2 matches 11 bases. Trimming removed 4 bases from V and 2 bases from J; junction bases left unmatched: 3. The V gene's germline CDR1 is SGHVS and CDR2 FQNEAQ. The CDR3 is 15 residues long. The variable domain in full, completed from reference TRBV7-8 and TRBJ2-5, reads GAGVSQSPRYKVAKRGQDVALRCDPISGHVSLFWYQQALGQGPEFLTYFQNEAQLDKSGLPSDRFFAERPEGSVSTLKIQRTQQEDSAVYLCASSSGLADQETQYFGPGTRLLVL.

This chain uses TRBV5-1 with TRBJ2-2; 14 bases are shared with TRBD2. V was clipped by 3 bases and J by 5 bases; unmatched bases: 0. CDR3 length equals 15 residues. Per germline, CDR1 SGHRS and CDR2 YFSETQ. The CDR3 sequence: CASSWTSGGTGELFF. The CDR3 region has the DNA TGCGCCAGCAGCTGGACTAGCGGGGGGACCGGGGAGCTGTTTTTT. The variable domain in full, with the rest retrieved from reference TRBV5-1 and TRBJ2-2, is KAGVTQTPRYLIKTRGQQVTLSCSPISGHRSVSWYQQTPGQGLQFLFEYFSETQRNKGNFPGRFSGRQFSNSRSEMNVSTLELGDSALYLCASSWTSGGTGELFFGEGSRLTVL.

This chain connects TRBV7-9 to TRBJ1-2; maybe TRBD1 (5 bases). V lost 5 bases and J 9 bases, leaving 16 bases between the germline ends. The germline V gene has CDR1 SEHNR and CDR2 FQNEAQ (reference sequence). The CDR3 extends over 13 amino acids. CDR3: CASSPQTRESYTF. The CDR3 bases are TGTGCCAGCAGCCCGCAGACCAGGGAAAGCTACACCTTC.

This clone was observed once. The chain recombines TRBV6-1 with TRBJ2-5, with TRBD2 identical over 8 bases. Per the germline V gene, CDR1 is MNHNS and CDR2 is SASEGT. Trimming at V came to 2 bases and at J to 9 bases, leaving 5 bases not matched to a gene. This CDR3 region has 13 residues. CDR3 nucleotide sequence: TGTGCCAGCAGTGAAATGCGGGAGGAGGCCCAGTACTTC. Amino acids: CASSEMREEAQYF.

The J gene is TRBJ2-1, the V gene TRBV7-2; 9 bases fit TRBD2. Germline V gene data show CDR1 as SGHTA and CDR2 as FQGNSA. The CDR3 totals 16 residues. Trimming cost V 2 bases and J 7 bases; bases outside gene matches: 9. The CDR3 DNA reads TGTGCCAGCAGCTTATGGGGCGGGGGGGCTCTAAATGAGCAGTTCTTC. Its protein product is CASSLWGGGALNEQFF.

J is TRBJ2-1 and V is TRBV10-3, with 7 bases that match TRBD1. CDR3 length equals 16 residues. The junction had 8 bases not matched to a gene; V was cut back by 0 bases and J by 6 bases. CDR1 and CDR2 from the germline V gene are ENHRY and SYGVKD. The CDR3 region has the DNA TGTGCCATCAGTGAGTCCTTCGGGACAGTTGTCAATGAGCAGTTCTTC. Its translation: CAISESFGTVVNEQFF.

V gene TRBV9 combines with J gene TRBJ2-5; tentatively, D is TRBD2 (6 bases). V gave up 0 bases and J gave up 4 bases, with 10 bases separating them. CDR3 length: 14 residues. CDR1 and CDR2 (germline): SGDLS, YYNGEE. CDR3 loop: CASSVGGVTETQYF. For the CDR3, the DNA is TGTGCCAGCAGCGTAGGGGGGGTAACAGAGACCCAGTACTTC.

The rearrangement uses TRBV4-1 and TRBJ2-7, with a weak D call TRBD2 (6 bases). V was trimmed by 1 base and J by 4 bases, leaving 17 bases between them. CDR3 length: 16 residues. CDR1 is MGHRA and CDR2 is YSYEKL in the germline V gene. The CDR3 nucleotides read TGCGCCAGCAGCCAAGTCACCGGGGACTCGAATTACGAGCAGTACTTC. This sequence encodes CASSQVTGDSNYEQYF.

The chain joins TRBV11-2 to TRBJ1-1, with D perhaps TRBD1 (5 bases). V was trimmed by 1 base and J by 6 bases, leaving 18 bases between them. The CDR3 extends over 16 amino acids. Germline assignment: CDR1 SGHAT and CDR2 FQNNGV. The CDR3 loop is CASSLVIRGGPPEAFF. For the CDR3, the DNA is TGTGCCAGCAGCTTAGTAATTCGGGGGGGACCCCCTGAAGCTTTCTTT. Full variable domain (remainder filled in from reference TRBV11-2 and TRBJ1-1): EAGVAQSPRYKIIEKRQSVAFWCNPISGHATLYWYQQILGQGPKLLIQFQNNGVVDDSQLPKDRFSAERLKGVDSTLKIQPAKLEDSAVYLCASSLVIRGGPPEAFFGQGTRLTVV.

Written as DNA, the CDR3 is TGTGCCAGCAGCCTCGGGGGGGGGCTAGAGACCCAGTACTTC. The encoded protein is CASSLGGGLETQYF. The V call is TRBV7-3, the J call TRBJ2-5, with 8 bases aligning to TRBD2. Germline-derived CDR1 and CDR2 are SGHTA and FQGTGA. This CDR3 has 14 residues. After removal of 5 bases from V and 4 bases from J, the junction contained 6 bases not matched to a gene.

J is TRBJ2-7 and V is TRBV28; D perhaps matches TRBD1 (6 bases). Trimming left V 6 bases short and J 4 bases short, with 16 bases between. CDR1 and CDR2 (germline): MDHEN, SYDVKM. This CDR3 contains 14 residues. The CDR3 here is CASRGSQRGYEQYF. In DNA, the CDR3 is TGTGCCAGCAGAGGGTCACAGAGGGGGTACGAGCAGTACTTC. The full variable domain, in which reference TRBV28 and TRBJ2-7 provide the parts outside the CDR3, is DVKVTQSSRYLVKRTGEKVFLECVQDMDHENMFWYRQDPGLGLRLIYFSYDVKMKEKGDIPEGYSVSREKKERFSLILESASTNQTSMYLCASRGSQRGYEQYFGPGTRLTVT.

In its sample, this clone was seen a few times. The chain has TRBV10-3 and TRBJ1-1, with D possibly being TRBD1 (5 bases). The CDR3 has 13 residues. The germline V gene has CDR1 ENHRY and CDR2 SYGVKD. Trimming took off 10 bases at V and 1 base at J, with 13 bases between the two ends. The DNA for the CDR3 is TGTGCCACTTTCAGGGAACCGAACACTGAAGCTTTCTTT. This codes for CATFREPNTEAFF.

The CDR3, as DNA: TGTGCCAGCAGTTACTATTCAGGGGCCCACGAGCAGTACTTC. This encodes CASSYYSGAHEQYF. J is TRBJ2-7 and V is TRBV6-5, with a tentative D call TRBD1 (6 bases). This CDR3 has 14 amino acids. Germline V gene lookup returns CDR1 MNHEY and CDR2 SVGAGI. Deletions cut 1 base from V and 5 bases from J, with 12 bases between.

This clone showed up just a few times. Other nucleotide sequences in the sample specify the same CDR3. The CDR3 is CASSVGGSNTGELFF. CDR3 nucleotide sequence: TGTGCCAGCAGCGTCGGGGGGTCGAACACCGGGGAGCTGTTTTTT. This chain uses TRBV9 with TRBJ2-2; TRBD2 agrees at 7 bases. Germline CDR1 and CDR2: SGDLS and YYNGEE. This CDR3 has 15 amino acids. V lost 2 bases and J lost 0; bases outside the gene matches: 1.

V gene TRBV6-1 combines with J gene TRBJ2-3, with 12 positions matching TRBD2. Trimming cost V 2 bases and J 3 bases; bases outside gene matches: 3. This CDR3 has 16 residues. Germline V CDR1 and CDR2: MNHNS, SASEGT. The CDR3: CASSESLAGGTDTQYF. CDR3 coding DNA: TGTGCCAGCAGTGAATCACTAGCGGGAGGAACAGATACGCAGTATTTT.

This clone was seen once. V usage is TRBV9 and J usage is TRBJ1-1; D ambiguous. The germline V gene encodes CDR1 SGDLS and CDR2 YYNGEE. This CDR3 has 14 residues. V gave up 4 bases and J gave up 1 base, with 11 bases separating them. CDR3 loop: CASSPRLGNTEAFF. The CDR3 DNA reads TGTGCCAGCAGCCCCCGACTTGGGAACACTGAAGCTTTCTTT.

This clone was found a few times. The gene calls are TRBV5-1 and TRBJ1-4; possibly TRBD1 for D (5 bases). Germline V gene data show CDR1 as SGHRS and CDR2 as YFSETQ. The V end lost 4 bases, the J end lost 5 bases, and 12 bases lay between the germline ends. The CDR3 has 14 residues. The CDR3 spells CASSTGQANEKLFF. In DNA, the CDR3 is TGCGCCAGCAGCACCGGACAAGCGAATGAAAAACTGTTTTTT.

The V and J genes are TRBV7-2 and TRBJ1-2; weak D call: TRBD1 (5 bases). The V and J ends lost 5 bases and 5 bases respectively, with 12 bases between them. The CDR3 is made up of 13 amino acids. From germline, CDR1 is SGHTA and CDR2 FQGNSA. In DNA, the CDR3 is TGTGCCAGCAGCCCGACCGGGACTTATGGCTACACCTTC. Amino acid sequence: CASSPTGTYGYTF.